This T cell receptor (beta chain) was observed in a study of neoadjuvant nivolumab and ipilimumab in lung cancer. Study-wide points: Only two of four nivolumab-treated tumors gained richness and clonality by surgery. TCR richness and clonality were higher in tumors than adjacent uninvolved lung.

The repertoire was sequenced with immunoSEQ multiplex PCR; TCRdb's copy has only in-frame clones and lacks some. Of fewer than 20,000 clones listed, roughly three quarters are singletons. The CDR3 extends over 13 amino acids. V gave up 4 bases and J gave up 10 bases, with 15 bases separating them. Germline values: CDR1 SGHTA, CDR2 FQGNSA. In this sample, this clone turned up a few times. Its target is not known. The source material was tumor tissue, sampled after neoadjuvant nivolumab, alone or with ipilimumab, at or shortly before surgery. J is TRBJ2-3 and V is TRBV7-2; a possible D gene is TRBD1 (5 bases). This clonotype was obtained from an adult with non-small cell lung cancer. The CDR3 spells CASSSTPQGAQYF. CDR3 sequence (DNA): TGTGCCAGCAGCTCGACCCCACAAGGGGCGCAGTATTTT.